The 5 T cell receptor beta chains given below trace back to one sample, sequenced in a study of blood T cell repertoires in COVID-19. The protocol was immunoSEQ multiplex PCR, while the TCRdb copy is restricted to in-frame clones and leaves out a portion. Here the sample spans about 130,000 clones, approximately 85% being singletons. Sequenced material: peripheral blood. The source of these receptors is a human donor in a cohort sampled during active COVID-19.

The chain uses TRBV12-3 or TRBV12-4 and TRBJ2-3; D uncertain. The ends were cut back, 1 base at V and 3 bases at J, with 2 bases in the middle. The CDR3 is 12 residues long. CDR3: CASSLVTDTQYF. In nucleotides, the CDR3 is TGTGCCAGCAGTTTAGTAACAGATACGCAGTATTTT.

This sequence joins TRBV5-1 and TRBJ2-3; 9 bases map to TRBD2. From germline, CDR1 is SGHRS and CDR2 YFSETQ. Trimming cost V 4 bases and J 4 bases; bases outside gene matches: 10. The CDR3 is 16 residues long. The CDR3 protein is CASSVPLAGIADTQYF. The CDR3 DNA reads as TGCGCCAGCAGCGTTCCGCTAGCGGGAATCGCAGATACGCAGTATTTT.

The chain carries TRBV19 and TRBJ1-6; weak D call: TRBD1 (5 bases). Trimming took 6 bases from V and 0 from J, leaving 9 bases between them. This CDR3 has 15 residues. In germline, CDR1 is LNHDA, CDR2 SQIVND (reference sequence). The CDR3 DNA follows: TGTGCCAGTAGACAGGAGAGCTCCTATAATTCACCCCTCCACTTT. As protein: CASRQESSYNSPLHF.

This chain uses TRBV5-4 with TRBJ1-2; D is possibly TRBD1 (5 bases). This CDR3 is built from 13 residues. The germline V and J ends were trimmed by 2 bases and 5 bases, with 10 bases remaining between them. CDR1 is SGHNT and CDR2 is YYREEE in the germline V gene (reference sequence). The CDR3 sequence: CASSFDSPYGYTF. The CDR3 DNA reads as TGTGCCAGCAGCTTTGACAGCCCATATGGCTACACCTTC.

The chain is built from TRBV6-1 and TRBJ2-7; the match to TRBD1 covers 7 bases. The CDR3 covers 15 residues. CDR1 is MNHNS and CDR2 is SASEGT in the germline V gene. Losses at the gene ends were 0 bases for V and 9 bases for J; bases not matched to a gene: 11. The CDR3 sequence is CASSEAGQALRGQYF. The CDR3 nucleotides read TGTGCCAGCAGTGAAGCAGGACAGGCCTTACGAGGGCAGTACTTC.